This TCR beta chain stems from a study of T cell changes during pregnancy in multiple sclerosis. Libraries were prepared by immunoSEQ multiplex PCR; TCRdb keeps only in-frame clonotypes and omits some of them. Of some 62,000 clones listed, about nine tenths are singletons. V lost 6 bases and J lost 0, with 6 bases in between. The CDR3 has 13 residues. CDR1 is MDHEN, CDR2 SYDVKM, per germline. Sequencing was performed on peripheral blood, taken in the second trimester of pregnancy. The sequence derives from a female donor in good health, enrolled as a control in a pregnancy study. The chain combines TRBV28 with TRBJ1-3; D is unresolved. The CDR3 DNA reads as TGTGCCAGCAGGGGCCACTCTGGAAACACCATATATTTT. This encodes CASRGHSGNTIYF.